This T cell receptor (beta chain) was recorded in a study of CD8 T cells in ankylosing spondylitis (dated 2017 in TCRdb). Background on the whole study: To find TCR variants linked to disease, the study profiled T cell receptor beta repertoires in ankylosing spondylitis patients and healthy donors. Samples of peripheral blood were taken, and for ankylosing spondylitis patients, synovial fluid was collected as well. The whole study cohort included some 100 healthy donors and over 20 ankylosing spondylitis patients.

Study-level results and caveats: Some TCR beta motif variants had previously been reported in synovial fluid and blood of reactive arthritis patients, which suggested common disease-initiation mechanisms. The disease-linked clones were reported to be significantly enriched in matched synovial fluid samples from ankylosing spondylitis patients. In peripheral blood, the disease-linked clones were found at relatively low frequencies and had a CD8+ phenotype. Blood from ankylosing spondylitis patients appeared to be characterized by a TCR beta motif made up of about 8 highly homologous amino acid variants.

Instrument on record: Illumina HiSeq 2500. Quantitative 5'-RACE with molecular barcodes was the method used to prepare the TCR beta libraries. The paper's processing steps were these. A new computational method, built on a probabilistic model of VDJ rearrangement, was used to identify disease-linked TCR variants. In TCRdb, the public reads were trimmed at Q25 with fastp and aligned with MiXCR, with productive beta chains retained. Identical CDR3 protein sequences are pooled into one entry, listed with their most common genes and DNA. The V and J calls, along with clone size, are taken from TCRdb and not from the paper's own processing. This sample comprises 200,000 to 300,000 distinct CDR3 sequences, around 7.8% of them detected only once. The top ten constitute approximately 6.2% of the sample. The V and J ends are trimmed by 0 bases and 6 bases, leaving 15 bases between them. The CDR3 holds 15 amino acids from the cysteine to the phenylalanine. Just the 45-base CDR3 DNA is kept, in frame starting at base 1. According to the germline V gene, CDR1 reads LGHNA and CDR2 reads YSLEER.

This clonotype was counted only a few times. Its antigen has not been determined. Base qualities were left out, and no much larger clone turns up one base away. The sequenced sample was blood, either unsorted or a sorted T cell fraction (not recorded which). This TCR derives from a male donor with ankylosing spondylitis or in good health (not recorded which). The chain uses TRBV4-3 and TRBJ2-7, with the D call tentatively TRBD1 or TRBD2, each fitting 5 bases. The DNA sequence follows: TGCGCCAGCAGCCAAGATCTGGGCAGGGACGTCGAGCAGTACTTC. Its amino acids are CASSQDLGRDVEQYF.